The next 23 T cell receptor beta chains were all read from a single sample in a study of blood T cell repertoires in COVID-19. Sequenced by immunoSEQ multiplex PCR; TCRdb stores in-frame clones only, minus some. The table includes about 190,000 clones, about 84% detected once. The sequenced sample consisted of PBMCs or T cells enriched from blood (not recorded which). The source is a man in his forties or fifties with acute COVID-19.

The rearrangement uses TRBV10-3 and TRBJ2-5, with D possibly TRBD1 on 6 matching bases. The CDR3 covers 16 residues. V gave up 0 bases and J gave up 5 bases, with 16 bases separating them. CDR1 ENHRY and CDR2 SYGVKD come from the germline V gene. As DNA, the CDR3 is TGTGCCATCAGTGAGTCCCGCTCAGGGGAGATGGAGACCCAGTACTTC. Encoded protein: CAISESRSGEMETQYF.

CDR3 bases: TGTGCCAGCAGTGATTATTCCCACACGGGAGGCTACACCTTC. It is translated as CASSDYSHTGGYTF. This rearrangement joins TRBV2 to TRBJ1-2; D remains ambiguous. CDR1 is SNHLY, CDR2 FYNNEI, per germline. This CDR3 is built from 14 residues. Trimming removed 3 bases from V and 8 bases from J, with 16 bases in between.

J is TRBJ2-6 and V is TRBV18; 8 nucleotides line up with TRBD1. Losses at the gene ends were 0 bases for V and 10 bases for J; bases not matched to a gene: 11. Germline V gene sequence: CDR1 KGHSH, CDR2 LQKENI. This CDR3 is built from 17 residues. CDR3 bases: TGTGCCAGCTCACCACCGACACCAGGGGGCCAGGCGAACGTCCTGACTTTC. It encodes CASSPPTPGGQANVLTF.

This clone was found once. This sequence joins TRBV28 and TRBJ2-7; TRBD1 matches 8 bases. With V trimmed by 2 bases and J by 3 bases, 6 bases remained unmatched. Germline V gene sequence: CDR1 MDHEN, CDR2 SYDVKM. The CDR3 is 15 residues long. The CDR3 is CASSLGRGLLYEQYF. The CDR3 DNA reads as TGTGCCAGCAGTTTAGGCAGGGGGCTTCTCTACGAGCAGTACTTC.

The chain uses TRBV3-1 (or the pseudogene TRBV3-2) and TRBJ1-5, with 7 bases matching TRBD1. This CDR3 has 14 residues. With V trimmed by 6 bases and J by 5 bases, 7 bases remained unmatched. CDR1 and CDR2 (germline): LGHDT, YNNKEL (reference sequence). The CDR3 DNA is TGTGCCAGCAGTGGGACAAGGGGGCATCAGCCCCAGCATTTT. Its protein product is CASSGTRGHQPQHF.

This clone was seen ten or more times. The genes are TRBV4-2 and TRBJ2-1; D uncertain. The CDR3 sequence is 15 residues long. Germline V CDR1 and CDR2: LGHNA, YNFKEQ. Between the trimmed V and J ends, which lost 0 bases and 12 bases, there was a span of 18 bases. The CDR3, as DNA: TGTGCCAGCAGCCAAGAGCTGGGCTCCTCGATCCCGCAGTTCTTC. Amino acids: CASSQELGSSIPQFF.

This chain connects TRBV5-1 to TRBJ2-1; the match to TRBD1 covers 8 bases. Germline CDR1 and CDR2: SGHRS and YFSETQ. Trimming took 5 bases from V and 8 from J; bases not matched to a gene: 9. The CDR3 consists of 14 residues. The CDR3 nucleotides read TGCGCCAGCAGGGTAACAGGGGGTAAAGATGAGCAGTTCTTC. Residues: CASRVTGGKDEQFF. Complete variable domain (other parts from reference TRBV5-1 and TRBJ2-1): KAGVTQTPRYLIKTRGQQVTLSCSPISGHRSVSWYQQTPGQGLQFLFEYFSETQRNKGNFPGRFSGRQFSNSRSEMNVSTLELGDSALYLCASRVTGGKDEQFFGPGTRLTVL.

The chain couples TRBV7-3 to TRBJ1-1, with 7 nucleotides matching TRBD1. CDR1 and CDR2 from the germline V gene are SGHTA and FQGTGA. The CDR3 has 16 residues. With V trimmed by 2 bases and J by 0 bases, 6 bases remained unmatched. CDR3 residues: CASSLLRQGLNTEAFF. In DNA form, the CDR3 reads TGTGCCAGCAGCTTACTCCGACAGGGATTGAACACTGAAGCTTTCTTT.

The chain carries TRBV6-5 and TRBJ2-1; tentatively, D is TRBD1 (5 bases). V was shortened by 2 bases and J by 2 bases, with 10 bases between the two germline ends. Germline V lookup: CDR1 MNHEY, CDR2 SVGAGI. This CDR3 has 15 residues. This CDR3 is CASSYGAEAYNEQFF. The CDR3 coding sequence is TGTGCCAGCAGTTACGGGGCGGAAGCCTACAATGAGCAGTTCTTC.

This clone was seen more than once but under ten times. The chain carries TRBV6-5 and TRBJ1-1; perhaps TRBD1 as D (6 bases). V was cut by 2 bases and J by 3 bases, with 7 bases left in between. From germline, CDR1 is MNHEY and CDR2 SVGAGI. The CDR3 loop spans 13 amino acids. CDR3 loop: CASSYEGDTEAFF. The CDR3 DNA follows: TGTGCCAGCAGTTACGAGGGGGACACTGAAGCTTTCTTT.

The chain links TRBV2 to TRBJ1-5; D perhaps matches TRBD1 (6 bases). CDR3 length equals 14 residues. The V gene's germline CDR1 is SNHLY and CDR2 FYNNEI. The V gene lost 9 bases and the J gene lost 0 bases, with 12 bases spanning the gap. CDR3 nucleotide sequence: TGTGCCAGTCGGACAGACAATAGCAATCAGCCCCAGCATTTT. It translates to CASRTDNSNQPQHF.

This chain uses TRBV7-3 with TRBJ2-1; 8 bases fit TRBD2. Germline-derived CDR1 and CDR2 are SGHTA and FQGTGA. The CDR3 spans 15 residues. V trimming: 2 bases; J trimming: 5 bases; junction bases outside the gene matches: 5. The CDR3 coding sequence is TGTGCCAGCAGCTTAGACGGGAGGGGAAACAATGAGCAGTTCTTC. Encoded protein: CASSLDGRGNNEQFF.

DNA of the CDR3: TGTGCCAGTAGTCCCCGGGTGAACACTGAAGCTTTCTTT. Its translation: CASSPRVNTEAFF. The rearrangement links TRBV19 to TRBJ1-1; no clear D gene. Germline CDR1 and CDR2: LNHDA and SQIVND (reference sequence). Trimming shortened V by 5 bases and J by 0 bases, and 7 bases separated the two germline ends. The CDR3 loop spans 13 amino acids.

This chain links TRBV9 with TRBJ2-1; D may be TRBD2 (6 bases). CDR1 is SGDLS, CDR2 YYNGEE, per germline. The length of the CDR3 is 14 residues. The V and J ends lost 4 bases and 5 bases respectively, with 13 bases between them. The DNA for the CDR3 is TGTGCCAGCAGCCGAGGGACTGCCAACAATGAGCAGTTCTTC. This translates into CASSRGTANNEQFF.

V usage is TRBV12-3 or TRBV12-4 and J usage is TRBJ2-1, with D possibly being TRBD2 (5 bases). Trimming removed 6 bases from V and 3 bases from J, with 9 bases in between. CDR3 size: 13 residues. The CDR3 region is CASRDGNYNEQFF. The CDR3 coding sequence is TGTGCCAGCAGGGACGGGAACTACAATGAGCAGTTCTTC.

The V and J genes are TRBV27 and TRBJ2-1; 7 bases match TRBD2. The V segment lost 2 bases and the J segment 3 bases; nucleotides outside the gene matches: 4. Germline loops: CDR1 MNHEY, CDR2 SMNVEV (reference sequence). This CDR3 is built from 15 residues. CDR3 in amino acids: CASSLSQRGYNEQFF. CDR3 in DNA: TGTGCCAGCAGTTTAAGCCAGCGGGGCTACAATGAGCAGTTCTTC.

The V gene is TRBV15, the J gene TRBJ2-1; D gene uncertain. In germline, CDR1 is LNHNV, CDR2 YYDKDF (reference sequence). V was cut by 3 bases and J by 4 bases, with 4 bases left in between. The CDR3 totals 12 residues. CDR3 protein: CATSSIYNEQFF. The CDR3 region has the DNA TGTGCCACCAGCAGCATTTACAATGAGCAGTTCTTC.

This clone turned up a few times. Written as DNA, the CDR3 is TGTGCCAGCAGTCCTGGCTCAGGGAGCGGGAGCTTCGGGGAGCTGTTTTTT. This gives the protein CASSPGSGSGSFGELFF. This sequence joins TRBV28 and TRBJ2-2; 8 positions match TRBD2. Germline values: CDR1 MDHEN, CDR2 SYDVKM. J lost 7 bases, V lost 5 bases, and 15 bases had no gene match. The CDR3 covers 17 residues.

J is TRBJ1-3 and V is TRBV14, with D possibly being TRBD1 (5 bases). This CDR3 has 16 residues. The V end lost 4 bases, the J end lost 0 bases, and 13 bases lay between the germline ends. Germline CDR1 SGHDN, CDR2 FVKESK. This CDR3 reads CASSLRPDNSGNTIYF. In nucleotides, the CDR3 is TGTGCCAGCAGCCTAAGACCGGACAACTCTGGAAACACCATATATTTT.

The V call is TRBV20-1, the J call TRBJ1-2; no reliable D call. This CDR3 comprises 11 residues. Trimming pared 6 bases from V and 13 bases from J, leaving 18 bases between. CDR1 and CDR2 from the germline V gene are DFQATT and SNEGSKA (reference sequence). The CDR3 loop is CSAPGKQWSTF. Here the CDR3 DNA reads TGCAGTGCCCCGGGAAAGCAGTGGTCCACCTTC.

The chain uses TRBV6-7 and TRBJ2-7; TRBD2 is a possible D gene (6 bases). TRBV6-7 is known as an ORF, though its function is uncertain. This CDR3 contains 12 residues. V was pared by 11 bases and J by 5 bases, with 16 bases between. The CDR3 DNA sequence: TGTGCCCTCCTTGGGGGGAAACACGAGCAGTACTTC. Amino acids: CALLGGKHEQYF.

This chain joins TRBV24-1 and TRBJ2-2; 9 positions agree with TRBD1. The CDR3 consists of 18 residues. The germline CDR1 and CDR2 sequences are KGHDR and SFDVKD. J gave up 5 bases and V 0 bases, and 9 bases lay outside the gene matches. The chain's CDR3 is CATSDLRPGQGDTGELFF. The CDR3 nucleotides read TGTGCCACCAGTGATTTGCGACCGGGACAGGGAGATACCGGGGAGCTGTTTTTT.

J is TRBJ2-7 and V is TRBV4-1; 8 bases align to TRBD1. The length of the CDR3 is 14 residues. V shed 7 bases, J shed 3 bases, and the junction held 8 bases outside the gene matches. CDR1 MGHRA and CDR2 YSYEKL come from the germline V gene. The CDR3 is CASNPGQGNYEQYF. The DNA of the CDR3 is TGCGCCAGCAACCCCGGACAGGGAAACTACGAGCAGTACTTC.